The 8 T cell receptor beta chains below were found in one sample sequenced in a study of vaccination effects on CD4 cells after COVID-19. Their target antigens are unknown. Method: immunoSEQ multiplex PCR; TCRdb's copy keeps in-frame clones and lacks some. The table records roughly 25,000 clones, 70% to 80% of them present only once. Expansion of antigen-specific CD4+ T cells with viral peptide pools was carried out by the ViraFEST assay before sequencing. Following a 10-day culture, CD4+ T cells were purified. Their SARS-CoV-2 infection, verified by PCR, occurred between March and December 2020. The starting material was CD4+ T cells from PBMCs cultured with HCoV-NL63 spike peptides, obtained before COVID-19 vaccination. These receptors were collected from a human donor who had a prior SARS-CoV-2 infection.

The chain uses TRBV30 and TRBJ1-5, with 7 bases lining up with TRBD1. The CDR3 sequence is 13 residues long. V was pared by 0 bases and J by 9 bases, with 5 bases of the junction left unmatched. Germline V gene lookup returns CDR1 GTSNPN and CDR2 SVGIG (reference sequence). The CDR3 DNA sequence: TGTGCCTGGAGTGTCAAGGGGGCGGGGCCCCAGCATTTT. It encodes CAWSVKGAGPQHF.

V and J are TRBV7-3 and TRBJ2-5; TRBD2 matches at 10 bases. The CDR3 has 16 amino acids. V shed 2 bases, J shed 3 bases, and the junction held 6 bases outside the gene matches. Germline V gene lookup returns CDR1 SGHTA and CDR2 FQGTGA. CDR3 in DNA: TGTGCCAGCAGCTTACGACCCGGACTAGCGGAAGAGACCCAGTACTTC. Protein product: CASSLRPGLAEETQYF.

The chain uses TRBV19 and TRBJ2-1; 8 bases fit TRBD1. This CDR3 is built from 15 residues. CDR1 and CDR2 (germline): LNHDA, SQIVND (reference sequence). Trimming removed 8 bases from V and 2 bases from J; junction bases left unmatched: 8. CDR3 sequence reads: CASSPSGGPYNEQFF. CDR3 DNA sequence: TGTGCCAGTTCGCCCTCAGGGGGCCCCTACAATGAGCAGTTCTTC.

The chain couples TRBV7-3 to TRBJ2-2; D ambiguous. Trimming pared 2 bases from V and 7 bases from J, leaving 5 bases between. CDR1 SGHTA and CDR2 FQGTGA come from the germline V gene. The CDR3 has 12 amino acids. CDR3 sequence: CASSLAHGELFF. The CDR3 DNA reads TGTGCCAGCAGCTTAGCGCACGGGGAGCTGTTTTTT.

This chain uses TRBV28 with TRBJ1-1, with D possibly matching TRBD1 (5 bases). The length of the CDR3 is 13 residues. Trimming removed 5 bases at V and 5 bases at J, with 12 bases between. Germline V CDR1 and CDR2: MDHEN, SYDVKM. CDR3 protein: CASSDGAGTEAFF. CDR3 DNA sequence: TGTGCCAGCAGTGACGGGGCCGGGACTGAAGCTTTCTTT.

This clone was found once. This chain links TRBV6-5 with TRBJ2-3; tentatively, D is TRBD1 (5 bases). Germline CDR1 and CDR2: MNHEY and SVGAGI. Trimming took off 4 bases at V and 7 bases at J, with 9 bases between the two ends. The CDR3 extends over 12 amino acids. CDR3 in amino acids: CASSLDRNTQYF. The CDR3 DNA reads as TGTGCCAGCAGTTTAGACAGAAATACGCAGTATTTT.

V usage is TRBV2 and J usage is TRBJ2-5, with D maybe TRBD2 (5 bases). V lost 3 bases and J lost 4, with 15 bases in between. Germline-derived CDR1 and CDR2 are SNHLY and FYNNEI. The CDR3 covers 15 residues. In nucleotides, the CDR3 is TGTGCCAGCAGTGATTGGGTCTGGGCGGGAGAGACCCAGTACTTC. The encoded protein is CASSDWVWAGETQYF.

This chain joins TRBV7-9 and TRBJ1-1; unclear D gene. Germline values: CDR1 SEHNR, CDR2 FQNEAQ (reference sequence). V was trimmed by 5 bases and J by 0 bases, leaving 19 bases between them. This CDR3 comprises 17 residues. For the CDR3, the DNA is TGTGCCAGCAGCCCTAACCCCGGACGTTCTATGAACACTGAAGCTTTCTTT. It translates to CASSPNPGRSMNTEAFF.